This paragraph reports one TCR beta chain. TCRdb called the reads again in MiXCR, with one record for every CDR3 protein. Among fewer than 80,000 distinct CDR3 sequences, more than 3.5% were seen once, and the ten largest hold 4.6%. Trimming shortened V by 2 bases and J by 5 bases, and 3 bases separated the two germline ends. Per the germline V gene, CDR1 is LNHDA and CDR2 is SQIVND (reference sequence). The CDR3 runs 11 residues. The record originates from a study of T cell repertoires in cytomegalovirus infection. This receptor was identified in a human donor in good health (CMV status not recorded). Some clones in this sample may be carry-over from other donors' samples. The sequencing input was PBMCs. This chain joins TRBV19 and TRBJ2-5; D is uncertain. The CDR3 coding sequence is TGTGCCAGTAGTATATCCGAGACCCAGTACTTC. Translating gives CASSISETQYF.